A single T cell receptor (beta chain) is shown here with its context. Its target is not known. Germline CDR1 is LGHNA and CDR2 is YSLEER. Trimming cost V 5 bases and J 1 base, with 8 bases left between them. The CDR3 totals 14 residues. The data are from a study of radiotherapy plus CTLA-4 blockade in lung cancer. Using immunoSEQ multiplex PCR, the repertoire was profiled, and TCRdb retains in-frame clones only, with some absent. The sample lists fewer than 40,000 clones; 60% to 80% were seen once. In chemo-refractory metastatic non-small-cell lung cancer, patients got ipilimumab CTLA-4 blockade together with focal radiation. The study's findings and limits: Blood TCR clones of tumor origin expanded after radiotherapy plus ipilimumab. Early clone dynamics of blood T cells, plus interferon-beta, reportedly predicted response best.

The rearrangement uses TRBV4-3 and TRBJ2-2; tentatively, D is TRBD2 (5 bases). This specimen consisted of peripheral blood, obtained from a patient treated with radiotherapy plus ipilimumab. This sequence originates from a human donor with non-small cell lung cancer whose response to radiotherapy plus ipilimumab could not be evaluated. The CDR3 sequence: CASSVEVNTGELFF. The CDR3 DNA reads as TGCGCCAGCAGCGTGGAGGTGAACACCGGGGAGCTGTTTTTT.